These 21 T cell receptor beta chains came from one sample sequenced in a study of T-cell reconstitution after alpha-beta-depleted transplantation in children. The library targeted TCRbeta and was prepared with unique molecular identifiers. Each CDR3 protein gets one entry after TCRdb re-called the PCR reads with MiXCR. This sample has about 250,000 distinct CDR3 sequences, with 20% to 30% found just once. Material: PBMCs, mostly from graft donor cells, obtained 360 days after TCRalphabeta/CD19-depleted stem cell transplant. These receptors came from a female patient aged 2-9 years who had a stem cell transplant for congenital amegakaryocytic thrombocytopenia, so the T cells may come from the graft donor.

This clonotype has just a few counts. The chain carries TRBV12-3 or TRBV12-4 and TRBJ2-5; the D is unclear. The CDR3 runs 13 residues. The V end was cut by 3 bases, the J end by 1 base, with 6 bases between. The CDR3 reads CASSFNFQETQYF. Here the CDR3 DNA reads TGTGCCAGCAGTTTTAACTTCCAAGAGACCCAGTACTTC.

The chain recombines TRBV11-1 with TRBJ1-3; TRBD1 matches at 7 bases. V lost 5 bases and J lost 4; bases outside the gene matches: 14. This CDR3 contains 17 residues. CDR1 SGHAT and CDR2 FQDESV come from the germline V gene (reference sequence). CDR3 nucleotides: TGTGCCAGCAGCGGTGTCAGGGGGAGTATAATGGGAAACACCATATATTTT. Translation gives CASSGVRGSIMGNTIYF.

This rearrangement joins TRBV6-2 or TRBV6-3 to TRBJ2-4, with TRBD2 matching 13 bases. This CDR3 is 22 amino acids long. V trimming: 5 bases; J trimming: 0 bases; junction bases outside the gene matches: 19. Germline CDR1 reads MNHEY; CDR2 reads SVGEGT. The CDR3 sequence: CASSRWTSGRKREVVAKNIQYF. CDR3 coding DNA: TGTGCCAGCAGTCGATGGACTAGCGGGAGAAAGAGAGAGGTAGTAGCCAAAAACATTCAGTACTTC.

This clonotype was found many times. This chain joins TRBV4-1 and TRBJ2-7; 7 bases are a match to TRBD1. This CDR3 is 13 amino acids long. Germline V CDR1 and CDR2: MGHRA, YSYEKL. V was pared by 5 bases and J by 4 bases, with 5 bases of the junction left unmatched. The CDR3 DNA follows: TGCGCCAGCAGCAGGGACAGTAAGTACGAGCAGTACTTC. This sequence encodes CASSRDSKYEQYF.

The CDR3 protein is CASRLPGGYEQYF. CDR3 sequence (DNA): TGTGCCAGCAGACTGCCAGGGGGCTACGAGCAGTACTTC. This chain joins TRBV28 and TRBJ2-7; TRBD1 aligns across 7 bases. The CDR3 is 13 amino acids. V lost 6 bases, J lost 3 bases, and 5 bases stayed unmatched. Germline CDR1 is MDHEN and CDR2 is SYDVKM.

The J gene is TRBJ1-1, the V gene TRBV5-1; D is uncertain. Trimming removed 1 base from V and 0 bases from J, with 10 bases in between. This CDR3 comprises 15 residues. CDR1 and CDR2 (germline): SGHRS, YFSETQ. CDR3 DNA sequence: TGCGCCAGCAGCTTGCCGGGCAGTATGAACACTGAAGCTTTCTTT. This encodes CASSLPGSMNTEAFF.

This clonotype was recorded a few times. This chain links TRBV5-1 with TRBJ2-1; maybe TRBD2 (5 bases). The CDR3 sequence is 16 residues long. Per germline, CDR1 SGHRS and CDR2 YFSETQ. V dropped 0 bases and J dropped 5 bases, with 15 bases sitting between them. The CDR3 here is CASSLGRLAADNEQFF. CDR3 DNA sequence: TGCGCCAGCAGCTTGGGTCGGCTAGCTGCAGACAATGAGCAGTTCTTC.

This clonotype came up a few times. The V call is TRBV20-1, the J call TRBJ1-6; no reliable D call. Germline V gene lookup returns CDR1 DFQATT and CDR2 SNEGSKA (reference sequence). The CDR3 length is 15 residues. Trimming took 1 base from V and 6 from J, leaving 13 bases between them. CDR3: CSARVGQLGNSPLHF. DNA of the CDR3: TGCAGTGCTAGAGTCGGGCAGTTGGGTAATTCACCCCTCCACTTT.

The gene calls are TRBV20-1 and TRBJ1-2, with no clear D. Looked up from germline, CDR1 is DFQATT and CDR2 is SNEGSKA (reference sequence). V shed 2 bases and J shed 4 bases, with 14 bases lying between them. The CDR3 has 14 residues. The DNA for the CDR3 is TGCAGTGCTAGAAGGCCAGTGCCCCTCTATGGCTACACCTTC. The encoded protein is CSARRPVPLYGYTF.

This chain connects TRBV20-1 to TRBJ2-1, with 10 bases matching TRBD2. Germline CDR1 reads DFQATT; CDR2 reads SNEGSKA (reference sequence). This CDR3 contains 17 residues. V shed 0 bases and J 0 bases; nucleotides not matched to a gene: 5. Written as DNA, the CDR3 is TGCAGTGCTAGAGATCCTTGGACTAGCGGCTCCTACAATGAGCAGTTCTTC. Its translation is CSARDPWTSGSYNEQFF.

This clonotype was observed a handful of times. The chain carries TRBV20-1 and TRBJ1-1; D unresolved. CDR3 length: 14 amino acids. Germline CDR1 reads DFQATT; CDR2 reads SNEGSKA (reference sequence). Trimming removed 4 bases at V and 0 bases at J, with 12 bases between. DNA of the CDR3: TGCAGTGCTACCTACATGAGGGTGAACACTGAAGCTTTCTTT. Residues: CSATYMRVNTEAFF.

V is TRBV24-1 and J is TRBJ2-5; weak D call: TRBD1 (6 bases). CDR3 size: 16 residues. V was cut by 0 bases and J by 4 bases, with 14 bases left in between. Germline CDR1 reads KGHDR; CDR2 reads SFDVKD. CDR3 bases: TGTGCCACCAGTGATTTGCCACAGGGCCCGGGAGAGACCCAGTACTTC. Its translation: CATSDLPQGPGETQYF.

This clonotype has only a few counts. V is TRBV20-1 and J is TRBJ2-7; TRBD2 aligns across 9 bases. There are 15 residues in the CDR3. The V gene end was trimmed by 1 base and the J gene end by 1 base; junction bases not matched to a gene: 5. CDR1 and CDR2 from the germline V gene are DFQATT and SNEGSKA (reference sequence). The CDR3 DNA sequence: TGCAGTGCTAGAGGGAAAGCGGGAGGTTCCTACGAGCAGTACTTC. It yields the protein CSARGKAGGSYEQYF.

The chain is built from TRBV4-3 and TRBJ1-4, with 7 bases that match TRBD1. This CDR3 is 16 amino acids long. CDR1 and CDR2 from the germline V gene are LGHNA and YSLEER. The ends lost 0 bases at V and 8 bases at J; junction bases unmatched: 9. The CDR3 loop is CASSQERKGGREKLFF. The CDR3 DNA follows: TGCGCCAGCAGCCAAGAGCGGAAAGGGGGCCGGGAAAAACTGTTTTTT.

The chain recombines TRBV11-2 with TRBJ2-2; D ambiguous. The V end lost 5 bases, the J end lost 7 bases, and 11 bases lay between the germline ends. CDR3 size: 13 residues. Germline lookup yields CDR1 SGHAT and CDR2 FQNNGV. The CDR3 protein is CASSTQRNGELFF. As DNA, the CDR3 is TGTGCCAGCAGCACCCAAAGGAACGGGGAGCTGTTTTTT.

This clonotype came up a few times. CDR3 amino acids: CASSIRADWQETQYF. In DNA form, the CDR3 reads TGTGCCAGCAGTATTAGGGCCGACTGGCAAGAGACCCAGTACTTC. The chain is built from TRBV28 and TRBJ2-5; D ambiguous. V was pared by 5 bases and J by 2 bases, with 15 bases between. This CDR3 is 15 amino acids long. CDR1 is MDHEN and CDR2 is SYDVKM in the germline V gene.

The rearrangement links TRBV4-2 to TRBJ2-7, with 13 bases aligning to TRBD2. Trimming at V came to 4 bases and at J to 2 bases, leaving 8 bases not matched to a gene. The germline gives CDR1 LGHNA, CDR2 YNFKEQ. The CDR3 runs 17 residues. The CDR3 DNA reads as TGTGCCAGCAGCCGCCCGACCACTAGCGGGAGGGCCTACGAGCAGTACTTC. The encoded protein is CASSRPTTSGRAYEQYF.

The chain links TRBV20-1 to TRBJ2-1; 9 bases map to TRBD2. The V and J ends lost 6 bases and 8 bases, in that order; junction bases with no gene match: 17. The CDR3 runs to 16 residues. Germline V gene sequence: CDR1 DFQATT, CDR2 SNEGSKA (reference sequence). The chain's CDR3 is CSAPPVWREGSDEQFF. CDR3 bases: TGCAGTGCCCCGCCAGTGTGGCGGGAGGGCTCCGATGAGCAGTTCTTC.

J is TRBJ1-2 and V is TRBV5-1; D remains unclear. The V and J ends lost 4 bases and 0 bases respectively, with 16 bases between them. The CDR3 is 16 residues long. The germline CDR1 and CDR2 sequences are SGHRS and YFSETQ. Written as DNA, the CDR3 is TGCGCCAGCAGCCCCCTAAGTTGGGCAGCTAACTATGGCTACACCTTC. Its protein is CASSPLSWAANYGYTF.

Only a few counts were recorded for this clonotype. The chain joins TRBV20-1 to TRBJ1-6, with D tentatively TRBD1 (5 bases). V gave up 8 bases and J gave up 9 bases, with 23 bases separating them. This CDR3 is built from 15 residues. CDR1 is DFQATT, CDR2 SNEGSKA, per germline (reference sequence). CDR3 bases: TGCAGTTCACCCCGAAGGGCAGGGAGGGCTTCACCCCTCCACTTT. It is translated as CSSPRRAGRASPLHF.

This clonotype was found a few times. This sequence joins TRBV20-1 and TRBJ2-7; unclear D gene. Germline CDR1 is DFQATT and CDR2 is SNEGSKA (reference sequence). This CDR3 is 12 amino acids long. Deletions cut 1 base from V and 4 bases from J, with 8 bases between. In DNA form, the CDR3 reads TGCAGTGCTAGAGTCCTCCAGTACGAGCAGTACTTC. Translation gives CSARVLQYEQYF.